The 9 T cell receptor beta chains reported below all come from one sample, sequenced in a study of blood T cell repertoires in COVID-19. The repertoire was sequenced with immunoSEQ multiplex PCR; TCRdb's copy has only in-frame clones and lacks some. The profile shows 200,000 or so clones, about 90% of them singletons. Sequenced: peripheral blood. The receptors originated from a man in his forties with active or convalescent COVID-19.

The chain has TRBV19 and TRBJ2-7; D perhaps matches TRBD1 (6 bases). The V gene lost 5 bases and the J gene lost 0 bases, with 14 bases spanning the gap. The CDR3 is 15 amino acids. Germline V gene lookup returns CDR1 LNHDA and CDR2 SQIVND (reference sequence). The CDR3: CASSPSGVLSYEQYF. In DNA, the CDR3 is TGTGCCAGTAGTCCCTCAGGGGTCCTCTCCTACGAGCAGTACTTC.

V and J are TRBV27 and TRBJ2-7, with TRBD1 identical over 10 bases. This CDR3 region has 14 residues. The germline V gene encodes CDR1 MNHEY and CDR2 SMNVEV (reference sequence). The V segment lost 3 bases and the J segment 3 bases; nucleotides outside the gene matches: 2. The CDR3 spells CASSLWTGGYEQYF. In DNA, the CDR3 is TGTGCCAGCAGTTTGTGGACAGGGGGCTACGAGCAGTACTTC.

The chain combines TRBV6-6 with TRBJ1-5, with D perhaps TRBD1 (6 bases). The CDR3 is 15 residues long. CDR1 and CDR2 from the germline V gene are MNHNY and SVGAGI (reference sequence). Deletions cut 0 bases from V and 5 bases from J, with 11 bases between. The CDR3 region is CASSYSDSEYQPQHF. In DNA form, the CDR3 reads TGTGCCAGCAGTTACTCGGACAGCGAGTATCAGCCCCAGCATTTT.

This clone has more than one count but fewer than ten. The rearrangement uses TRBV3-1 (or the pseudogene TRBV3-2) and TRBJ2-7; TRBD2 matches at 9 bases. Trimming removed 1 base from V and 0 bases from J; junction bases left unmatched: 10. Germline V CDR1 and CDR2: LGHDT, YNNKEL (reference sequence). This CDR3 has 18 residues. As DNA, the CDR3 is TGTGCCAGCAGCCAAGTTTTGAGCGGGGGGCCTCCCTCCTACGAGCAGTACTTC. Its protein product is CASSQVLSGGPPSYEQYF.

This clone was seen only once. The chain combines TRBV3-1 (or the pseudogene TRBV3-2) with TRBJ1-4; 7 nucleotides agree with TRBD1. CDR1 is LGHDT, CDR2 YNNKEL, per germline (reference sequence). The CDR3 contains 15 residues. V gave up 6 bases and J gave up 10 bases; unmatched junction bases: 14. CDR3 bases: TGTGCCAGCAGTTCCACGGTAGGGGGCGTGGGAAAACTGTTTTTT. It is translated as CASSSTVGGVGKLFF.

CDR3 loop: CASSYRGETQYF. In DNA, the CDR3 is TGTGCCAGCAGTTACAGGGGCGAGACCCAGTACTTC. This sequence joins TRBV6-5 and TRBJ2-5; TRBD1 might be the D (5 bases). In germline, CDR1 is MNHEY, CDR2 SVGAGI. The CDR3 contains 12 residues. V lost 2 bases to trimming and J lost 5 bases, with 6 bases between them.

The V gene is TRBV3-1 (or the pseudogene TRBV3-2), the J gene TRBJ2-1; D may be TRBD2 (7 bases). The length of the CDR3 is 16 residues. CDR1 is LGHDT and CDR2 is YNNKEL in the germline V gene (reference sequence). V was clipped by 0 bases and J by 9 bases, with 18 bases between them. CDR3 region: CASSQDGGGGLSEQFF. The CDR3 DNA is TGTGCCAGCAGCCAAGATGGAGGGGGGGGCTTAAGTGAGCAGTTCTTC.

J is TRBJ1-2 and V is TRBV6-5, with 7 bases that match TRBD1. Germline CDR1 MNHEY, CDR2 SVGAGI. The CDR3 contains 14 residues. After removal of 7 bases from V and 7 bases from J, the junction contained 12 bases not matched to a gene. The CDR3: CASNSWDSHFGYTF. In DNA, the CDR3 is TGTGCCAGCAACTCCTGGGACAGTCATTTTGGCTACACCTTC.

The V and J genes are TRBV7-9 and TRBJ2-3, with 13 bases aligning to TRBD2. The V segment lost 4 bases and the J segment 4 bases; nucleotides outside the gene matches: 2. The germline CDR1 and CDR2 sequences are SEHNR and FQNEAQ (reference sequence). The CDR3 is 15 residues long. CDR3 loop: CASSSTSGGSDTQYF. CDR3 coding DNA: TGTGCCAGCAGCTCGACTAGCGGGGGGTCAGATACGCAGTATTTT.